Sequencing of this TCR beta chain was carried out in a study of shared clonotypes between healthy human individuals. Across the whole study: A couple of women and a few men aged 18 to 49 made up the donors.

Only Caucasian adults living in Nashville, Tennessee served as donors. Some clones are missing from TCRdb's copy, which holds only in-frame ones; the method was immunoSEQ multiplex PCR. Of more than 400,000 clones in the sample, more than 65% are singletons; the top ten hold more than 9.5%. V was pared by 4 bases and J by 3 bases, with 2 bases of the junction left unmatched. CDR3 length: 13 residues. From germline, CDR1 is SQVTM and CDR2 ANQGSEA. This sequence joins TRBV29-1 and TRBJ2-1, with 8 positions matching TRBD2. The clonotype comes from a woman between 35 and 50 years old in good health. Some clones in this sample may be carry-over from other donors' samples. Sequenced material: PBMCs. This chain's CDR3 is CSVGGLDYNEQFF. The CDR3 coding sequence is TGCAGCGTTGGGGGACTAGACTACAATGAGCAGTTCTTC.